The 26 T cell receptor beta chains given below trace back to one sample, sequenced in a study of Graves' ophthalmopathy and Graves' hyperthyroidism (dated by TCRdb to about 2018). Instrument on record: Illumina HiSeq 2000. For repertoire sequencing, TCR beta CDR3 regions were amplified from RNA transcripts. A first-round RT-PCR used HTBI primers with the Qiagen OneStep RT-PCR kit, followed by a second-round multiplex PCR, size selection and purification. Clones were called with MiXCR by TCRdb after fastp trimmed the public reads at Q25, and only in-frame beta chains were retained. Identical CDR3 protein sequences are pooled into one entry, listed with their most common genes and DNA. The sample includes around 1.1 million distinct CDR3 sequences, with approximately 35% observed a single time. Of the sample, 11% falls within the top ten clones. The sequenced material came from peripheral blood or thyroid tissue (not recorded which). These receptors were collected from an adult man with Graves' hyperthyroidism.

This clonotype showed up many times. This chain uses TRBV20-1 with TRBJ2-5; a weak D match, TRBD2 (5 bases). Germline values: CDR1 DFQATT, CDR2 SNEGSKA (reference sequence). This CDR3 spans 13 amino acids. V gave up 8 bases and J gave up 5 bases, with 18 bases separating them. Here the CDR3 reads CSTRWQRWETQYF. CDR3 in DNA: TGCAGTACCCGTTGGCAGCGGTGGGAGACCCAGTACTTC.

The chain combines TRBV19 with TRBJ1-1, with a possible D match to TRBD1 (5 bases). Trimming cost V 7 bases and J 2 bases, with 17 bases left between them. Germline loops: CDR1 LNHDA, CDR2 SQIVND (reference sequence). The CDR3 extends over 15 amino acids. In nucleotides, the CDR3 is TGTGCCAGTAAGTGGGGCAGCTTTCCTAACACTGAAGCTTTCTTT. It specifies CASKWGSFPNTEAFF.

The chain joins TRBV29-1 to TRBJ2-7; 8 bases are a match to TRBD1. J lost 2 bases, V lost 6 bases, and 9 bases had no gene match. There are 14 residues in the CDR3. From germline, CDR1 is SQVTM and CDR2 ANQGSEA. Here the CDR3 DNA reads TGCAGCGTGTACCAGGGGGCAGGGGCCTACGAGCAGTACTTC. Translating gives CSVYQGAGAYEQYF.

The J gene is TRBJ2-7, the V gene TRBV10-3; 9 bases agree with TRBD2. Trimming removed 6 bases from V and 5 bases from J; junction bases left unmatched: 17. The CDR3 runs to 17 residues. Germline CDR1 and CDR2: ENHRY and SYGVKD. This CDR3 reads CAISDSGSGGELHEQYF. In nucleotides, the CDR3 is TGTGCCATCAGCGACTCAGGTAGCGGGGGTGAATTGCACGAGCAGTACTTC.

The genes are TRBV5-5 and TRBJ2-3; D perhaps matches TRBD2 (5 bases). The CDR3 length is 13 residues. Per germline, CDR1 SGHKS and CDR2 YYEKEE (reference sequence). V lost 3 bases and J 4 bases, leaving 9 bases between the germline ends. In nucleotides, the CDR3 is TGTGCCAGCAGCTATAGGGAGTCAGATACGCAGTATTTT. It translates to CASSYRESDTQYF.

The chain combines TRBV7-6 with TRBJ2-5, with 13 bases identical to TRBD2. The J segment lost 4 bases and the V segment lost 5 bases, leaving 13 bases of the junction unmatched. Germline CDR1 is SGHVS and CDR2 is FNYEAQ. This CDR3 spans 18 amino acids. The CDR3 protein is CASSQTIGLAGVIETQYF. CDR3 sequence (DNA): TGTGCCAGCAGCCAAACAATTGGACTAGCGGGGGTTATAGAGACCCAGTACTTC.

This clonotype was counted at least ten times. V gene TRBV7-2 combines with J gene TRBJ1-2; D remains unclear. From germline, CDR1 is SGHTA and CDR2 FQGNSA. The V end lost 4 bases, the J end lost 4 bases, and 13 bases lay between the germline ends. CDR3 size: 14 residues. The chain's CDR3 is CASSSLQISYGYTF. The CDR3 DNA is TGTGCCAGCAGCTCGCTACAGATTAGCTATGGCTACACCTTC.

As to this clonotype: This may be a read error: a much more frequent sequence differs by one nucleotide. No conserved phenylalanine or tryptophan ends this CDR3, so it is likely a read error. The V gene is TRBV11-2, the J gene TRBJ2-5; TRBD2 might be the D (6 bases). The CDR3 spans 15 residues. Trimming cost V 3 bases and J 3 bases, with 14 bases left between them. Germline assignment: CDR1 SGHAT and CDR2 FQNNGV. This chain's CDR3 is CASSLTRTIEETQYI. The CDR3 coding sequence is TGTGCCAGCAGCTTGACCCGGACTATTGAAGAGACCCAGTACATC.

The rearrangement links TRBV27 to TRBJ1-1; no reliable D call. The CDR3 totals 15 residues. The V gene lost 0 bases and the J gene lost 0 bases, with 8 bases spanning the gap. CDR1 is MNHEY, CDR2 SMNVEV, per germline (reference sequence). CDR3 sequence (DNA): TGTGCCAGCAGTTTATCTCGGGCAATGAACACTGAAGCTTTCTTT. The encoded protein is CASSLSRAMNTEAFF.

The chain employs TRBV30 and TRBJ1-1; weak D call: TRBD1 (6 bases). V lost 6 bases and J lost 3, with 11 bases in between. This CDR3 comprises 12 residues. From germline, CDR1 is GTSNPN and CDR2 SVGIG (reference sequence). The CDR3 region is CACTGLDTEAFF. The CDR3 region has the DNA TGTGCCTGTACAGGGTTAGACACTGAAGCTTTCTTT.

The chain links TRBV11-1 to TRBJ2-7; 10 nucleotides match TRBD2. V shed 3 bases and J 7 bases; nucleotides not matched to a gene: 9. This CDR3 has 15 residues. The germline V gene encodes CDR1 SGHAT and CDR2 FQDESV (reference sequence). Here the CDR3 reads CASSFSGTSAVEQYF. The CDR3 DNA reads as TGTGCCAGCAGCTTCTCTGGGACTAGCGCCGTGGAGCAGTACTTC.

V usage is TRBV29-1 and J usage is TRBJ2-6; D is perhaps TRBD2 (6 bases). The length of the CDR3 is 16 residues. CDR1 is SQVTM, CDR2 ANQGSEA, per germline. The V end lost 3 bases, the J end lost 4 bases, and 16 bases lay between the germline ends. The CDR3 DNA follows: TGCAGCGTTGAGGGAGGTGGGGAGGCCGGGGCCAACGTCCTGACTTTC. This encodes CSVEGGGEAGANVLTF.

The chain carries TRBV29-1 and TRBJ2-5; TRBD2 agrees at 13 bases. V gave up 3 bases and J gave up 5 bases; unmatched junction bases: 3. CDR3 length equals 14 residues. Germline CDR1 is SQVTM and CDR2 is ANQGSEA. The CDR3 DNA sequence: TGCAGCGTTGATACTAGCGGGGGGGCGGAGACCCAGTACTTC. This translates into CSVDTSGGAETQYF.

This clonotype came up a few times. The chain links TRBV5-6 to TRBJ1-6; the D is unclear. Trimming removed 1 base from V and 0 bases from J, with 8 bases in between. CDR3 length: 16 amino acids. The germline V gene encodes CDR1 SGHDT and CDR2 YYEEEE. The CDR3 sequence is CASSLFTSSYNSPLHF. The CDR3 DNA reads as TGTGCCAGCAGCTTGTTCACGAGCTCCTATAATTCACCCCTCCACTTT.

This clonotype was counted between two and nine times. This chain's CDR3 is CASSFPGHEKKLFF. The CDR3 nucleotides are TGTGCCAGCAGTTTCCCGGGACACGAGAAAAAACTGTTTTTT. The chain couples TRBV6-6 to TRBJ1-4; weak D call: TRBD1 (6 bases). The V gene lost 4 bases and the J gene lost 9 bases, with 15 bases spanning the gap. This CDR3 is built from 14 residues. Germline-derived CDR1 and CDR2 are MNHNY and SVGAGI (reference sequence).

This chain joins TRBV15 and TRBJ1-4; 9 nucleotides agree with TRBD1. The CDR3 contains 16 residues. In germline, CDR1 is LNHNV, CDR2 YYDKDF (reference sequence). Germline trimming cut 3 bases from V and 11 bases from J; bases unmatched to any gene: 13. CDR3 region: CATSREPGQGVGKLFF. CDR3 nucleotide sequence: TGTGCCACCAGCAGGGAGCCGGGACAGGGAGTGGGGAAACTGTTTTTT.

The table lists this clonotype with a few counts. The chain has TRBV9 and TRBJ2-2, with a possible D match to TRBD2 (5 bases). The germline gives CDR1 SGDLS, CDR2 YYNGEE. The length of the CDR3 is 16 residues. Between the trimmed V and J ends, which lost 4 bases and 0 bases, there was a span of 13 bases. The CDR3 sequence is CASSLKRNTNTGELFF. The DNA for the CDR3 is TGTGCCAGCAGCTTAAAGCGGAATACGAACACCGGGGAGCTGTTTTTT.

Comment on this clonotype: A much larger clonotype is one base distant, so this may be a read error. The genes are TRBV11-3 and TRBJ1-5; tentatively, D is TRBD1 (6 bases). Trimming removed 5 bases at V and 4 bases at J, with 18 bases between. The germline gives CDR1 SGHNT, CDR2 YENEEA. The CDR3 is made up of 16 amino acids. DNA of the CDR3: TGTGCCAGCAGCCCCTTAGGGGGGGGGTGGAATCAGCCCCAGCATTTT. Translated, it gives CASSPLGGGWNQPQHF.

The rearrangement joins TRBV10-3 to TRBJ1-2, with 8 bases aligning to TRBD1. From germline, CDR1 is ENHRY and CDR2 SYGVKD. This CDR3 contains 15 residues. V dropped 2 bases and J dropped 2; count of bases not matched to a gene: 4. The CDR3 region has the DNA TGTGCCATCAGTGAGGGACAGGGTTTCAACTATGGCTACACCTTC. Translation gives CAISEGQGFNYGYTF.

The genes are TRBV28 and TRBJ2-7, with D hard to call. The CDR3 is 11 residues long. V was trimmed by 10 bases and J by 1 base, leaving 8 bases between them. CDR1 MDHEN and CDR2 SYDVKM come from the germline V gene. CDR3: CATHGSYEQYF. The CDR3 DNA sequence: TGTGCCACCCACGGGTCCTACGAGCAGTACTTC.

The table lists this clonotype with a count of one. This chain links TRBV15 with TRBJ2-7; 8 bases fit TRBD1. V shed 5 bases and J 2 bases; nucleotides not matched to a gene: 14. Looked up from germline, CDR1 is LNHNV and CDR2 is YYDKDF (reference sequence). The CDR3 has 17 amino acids. CDR3 nucleotide sequence: TGTGCCACCAGCGCACCGATGACCGGGACAGGCACCTACGAGCAGTACTTC. Its protein product is CATSAPMTGTGTYEQYF.

With respect to this clonotype: At one boundary the junction diverges from the germline segment, which might be a read error. V usage is TRBV7-9 and J usage is TRBJ2-7; D gene uncertain. The CDR3 extends over 14 amino acids. Germline V gives CDR1 SEHNR, CDR2 FQNEAQ (reference sequence). The CDR3 loop is CASSPDPGSYEQYF. The CDR3 DNA follows: TGCGCCAGCAGCCCAGATCCCGGTTCCTACGAGCAGTACTTC.

The rearrangement links TRBV29-1 to TRBJ2-7; the D gene is possibly TRBD1 (6 bases). Trimming removed 4 bases from V and 2 bases from J, with 18 bases in between. This CDR3 has 15 residues. CDR1 is SQVTM, CDR2 ANQGSEA, per germline. This chain's CDR3 is CSVVNPHRDTYEQYF. CDR3 coding DNA: TGCAGCGTTGTAAACCCTCACCGGGACACCTACGAGCAGTACTTC.

This chain connects TRBV7-9 to TRBJ2-5; 14 positions agree with TRBD2. Germline lookup yields CDR1 SEHNR and CDR2 FQNEAQ (reference sequence). This CDR3 has 17 residues. J gave up 3 bases and V 0 bases, and 3 bases lay outside the gene matches. The CDR3 spells CASSLAQGLAGEETQYF. Here the CDR3 DNA reads TGTGCCAGCAGCTTAGCCCAGGGACTAGCGGGAGAAGAGACCCAGTACTTC.

A single count supports this clonotype. The V call is TRBV29-1, the J call TRBJ1-3; D unclear. This CDR3 has 16 amino acids. CDR1 and CDR2 (germline): SQVTM, ANQGSEA. The germline V and J ends were trimmed by 3 bases and 0 bases, with 15 bases remaining between them. The CDR3 nucleotides are TGCAGCGTTGATTGGTGGGGAACGAGCTCTGGAAACACCATATATTTT. Protein product: CSVDWWGTSSGNTIYF.

Many counts were recorded for this clonotype. This chain uses TRBV12-3 or TRBV12-4 with TRBJ1-1, with a possible D match to TRBD1 (5 bases). Trimming took off 6 bases at V and 1 base at J, with 15 bases between the two ends. The CDR3 loop spans 15 amino acids. The CDR3, as DNA: TGTGCCAGCAGACCCGCAGGGACGGGGAACACTGAAGCTTTCTTT. Its protein product is CASRPAGTGNTEAFF.